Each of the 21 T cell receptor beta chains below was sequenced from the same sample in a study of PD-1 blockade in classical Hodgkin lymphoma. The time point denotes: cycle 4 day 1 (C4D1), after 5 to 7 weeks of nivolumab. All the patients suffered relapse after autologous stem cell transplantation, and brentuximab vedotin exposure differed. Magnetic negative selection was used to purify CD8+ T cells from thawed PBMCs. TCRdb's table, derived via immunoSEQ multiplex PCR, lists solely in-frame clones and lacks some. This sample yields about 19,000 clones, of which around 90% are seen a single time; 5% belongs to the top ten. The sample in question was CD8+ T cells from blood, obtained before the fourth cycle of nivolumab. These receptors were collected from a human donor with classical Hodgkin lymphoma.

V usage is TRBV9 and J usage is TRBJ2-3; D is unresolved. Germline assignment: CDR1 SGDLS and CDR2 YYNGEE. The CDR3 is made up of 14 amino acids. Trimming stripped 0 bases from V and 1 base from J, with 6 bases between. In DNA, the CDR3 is TGTGCCAGCAGCGTAGATGGCGGCACAGATACGCAGTATTTT. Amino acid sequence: CASSVDGGTDTQYF.

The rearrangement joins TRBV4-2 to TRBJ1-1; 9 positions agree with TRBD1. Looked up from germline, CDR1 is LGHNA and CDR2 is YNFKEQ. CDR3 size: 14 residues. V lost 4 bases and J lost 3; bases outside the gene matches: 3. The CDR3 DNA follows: TGTGCCAGCAGCCTCAGGACAGGGGACACTGAAGCTTTCTTT. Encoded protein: CASSLRTGDTEAFF.

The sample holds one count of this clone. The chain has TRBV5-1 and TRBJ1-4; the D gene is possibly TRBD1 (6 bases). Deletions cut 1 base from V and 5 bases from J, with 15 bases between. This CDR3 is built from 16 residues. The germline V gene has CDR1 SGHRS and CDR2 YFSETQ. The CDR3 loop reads CASSLPDSEWNEKLFF. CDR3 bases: TGCGCCAGCAGCTTGCCGGACAGTGAGTGGAATGAAAAACTGTTTTTT.

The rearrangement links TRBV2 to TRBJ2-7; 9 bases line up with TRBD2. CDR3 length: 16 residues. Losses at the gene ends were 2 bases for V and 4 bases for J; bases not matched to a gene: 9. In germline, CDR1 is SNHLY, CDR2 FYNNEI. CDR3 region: CASSESGVAGDYEQYF. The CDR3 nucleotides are TGTGCCAGCAGTGAAAGTGGGGTAGCGGGAGATTACGAGCAGTACTTC. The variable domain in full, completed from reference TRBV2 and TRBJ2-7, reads EPEVTQTPSHQVTQMGQEVILRCVPISNHLYFYWYRQILGQKVEFLVSFYNNEISEKSEIFDDQFSVERPDGSNFTLKIRSTKLEDSAMYFCASSESGVAGDYEQYFGPGTRLTVT.

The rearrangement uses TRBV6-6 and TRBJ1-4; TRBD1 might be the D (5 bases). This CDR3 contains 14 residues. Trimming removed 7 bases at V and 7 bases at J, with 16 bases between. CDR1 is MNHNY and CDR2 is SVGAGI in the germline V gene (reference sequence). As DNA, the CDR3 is TGTGCCAGCACCCCCAGGGAGGCTGGTGAAAAACTGTTTTTT. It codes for CASTPREAGEKLFF.

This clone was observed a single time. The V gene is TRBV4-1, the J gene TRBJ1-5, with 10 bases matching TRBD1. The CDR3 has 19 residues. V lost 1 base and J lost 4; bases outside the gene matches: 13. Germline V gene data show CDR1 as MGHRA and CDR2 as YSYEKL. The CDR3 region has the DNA TGCGCCAGCAGCCAAGCCCGGGACAGGGGCTCTTCCGAAAATCAGCCCCAGCATTTT. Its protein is CASSQARDRGSSENQPQHF.

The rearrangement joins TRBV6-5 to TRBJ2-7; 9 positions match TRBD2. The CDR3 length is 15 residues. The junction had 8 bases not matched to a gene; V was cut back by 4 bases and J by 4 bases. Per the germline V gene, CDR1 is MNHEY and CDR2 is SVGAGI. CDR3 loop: CASSSPVAGEYEQYF. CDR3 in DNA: TGTGCCAGCAGTTCCCCGGTAGCGGGAGAATACGAGCAGTACTTC.

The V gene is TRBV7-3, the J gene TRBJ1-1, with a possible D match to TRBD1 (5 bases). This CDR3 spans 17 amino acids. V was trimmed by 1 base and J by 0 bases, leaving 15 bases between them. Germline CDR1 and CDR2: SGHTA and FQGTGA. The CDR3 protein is CASSLIGMGPMNTEAFF. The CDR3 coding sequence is TGTGCCAGCAGCTTAATAGGGATGGGGCCGATGAACACTGAAGCTTTCTTT. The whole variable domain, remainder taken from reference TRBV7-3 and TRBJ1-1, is GAGVSQTPSNKVTEKGKYVELRCDPISGHTALYWYRQSLGQGPEFLIYFQGTGAADDSGLPNDRFFAVRPEGSVSTLKIQRTERGDSAVYLCASSLIGMGPMNTEAFFGQGTRLTVV.

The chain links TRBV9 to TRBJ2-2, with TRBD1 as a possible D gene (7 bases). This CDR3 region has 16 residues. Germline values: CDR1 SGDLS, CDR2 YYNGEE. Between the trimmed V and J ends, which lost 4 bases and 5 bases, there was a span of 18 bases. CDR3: CASSPRGGTATGELFF. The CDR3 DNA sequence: TGTGCCAGCAGCCCACGAGGAGGGACAGCAACCGGGGAGCTGTTTTTT.

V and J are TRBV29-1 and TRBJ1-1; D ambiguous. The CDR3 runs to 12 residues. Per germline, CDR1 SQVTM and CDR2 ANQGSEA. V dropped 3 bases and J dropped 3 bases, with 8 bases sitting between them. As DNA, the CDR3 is TGCAGCGTTGAGGGTAAGGACACTGAAGCTTTCTTT. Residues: CSVEGKDTEAFF.

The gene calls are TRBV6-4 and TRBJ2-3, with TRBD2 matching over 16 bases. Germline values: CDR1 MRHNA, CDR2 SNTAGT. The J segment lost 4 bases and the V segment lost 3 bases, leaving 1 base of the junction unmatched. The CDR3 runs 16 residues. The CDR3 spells CASSEGLAGGSDTQYF. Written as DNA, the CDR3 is TGTGCCAGCAGTGAGGGACTAGCGGGAGGGTCAGATACGCAGTATTTT.

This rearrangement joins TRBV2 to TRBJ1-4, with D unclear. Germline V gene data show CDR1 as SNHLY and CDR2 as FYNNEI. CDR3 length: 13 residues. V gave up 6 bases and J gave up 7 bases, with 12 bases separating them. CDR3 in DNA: TGTGCCAGCAGCCCCAGACTTGTTGAAAAACTGTTTTTT. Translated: CASSPRLVEKLFF.

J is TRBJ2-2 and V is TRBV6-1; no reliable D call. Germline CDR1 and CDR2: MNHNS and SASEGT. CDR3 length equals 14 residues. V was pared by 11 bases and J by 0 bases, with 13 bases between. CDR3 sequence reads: CASPGAANTGELFF. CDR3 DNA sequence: TGTGCCTCCCCGGGTGCGGCGAACACCGGGGAGCTGTTTTTT.

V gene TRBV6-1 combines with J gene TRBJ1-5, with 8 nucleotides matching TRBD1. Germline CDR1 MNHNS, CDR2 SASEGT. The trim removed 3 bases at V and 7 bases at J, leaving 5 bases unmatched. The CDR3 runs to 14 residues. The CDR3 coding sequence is TGTGCCAGCAGTGACGGACAGGGTAGACAGCCCCAGCATTTT. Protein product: CASSDGQGRQPQHF.

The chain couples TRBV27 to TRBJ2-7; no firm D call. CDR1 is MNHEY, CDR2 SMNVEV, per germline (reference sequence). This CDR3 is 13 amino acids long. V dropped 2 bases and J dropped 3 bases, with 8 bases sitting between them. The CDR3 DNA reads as TGTGCCAGCAGTTTAAACCGGGTCTACGAGCAGTACTTC. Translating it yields CASSLNRVYEQYF.

For the CDR3, the DNA is TGTGCCACCAGCAGAGACCGGGAGCAGTTCTTC. It specifies CATSRDREQFF. This rearrangement joins TRBV15 to TRBJ2-1; no clear D. The length of the CDR3 is 11 residues. The V end was cut by 0 bases, the J end by 10 bases, with 4 bases between. Germline V gene data show CDR1 as LNHNV and CDR2 as YYDKDF (reference sequence).

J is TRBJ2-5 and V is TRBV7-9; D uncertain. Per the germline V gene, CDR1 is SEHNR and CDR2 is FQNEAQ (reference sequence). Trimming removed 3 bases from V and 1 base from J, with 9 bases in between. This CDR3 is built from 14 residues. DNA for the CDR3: TGTGCCAGCAGCTTTCTGGGCGCCCAAGAGACCCAGTACTTC. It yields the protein CASSFLGAQETQYF. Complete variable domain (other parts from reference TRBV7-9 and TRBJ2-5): DTGVSQNPRHKITKRGQNVTFRCDPISEHNRLYWYRQTLGQGPEFLTYFQNEAQLEKSRLLSDRFSAERPKGSFSTLEIQRTEQGDSAMYLCASSFLGAQETQYFGPGTRLLVL.

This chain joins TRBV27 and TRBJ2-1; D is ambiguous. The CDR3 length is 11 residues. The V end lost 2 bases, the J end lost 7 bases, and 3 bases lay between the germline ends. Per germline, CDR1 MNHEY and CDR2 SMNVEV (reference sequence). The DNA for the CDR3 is TGTGCCAGCAGTTTACAGAATGAGCAGTTCTTC. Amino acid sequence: CASSLQNEQFF.

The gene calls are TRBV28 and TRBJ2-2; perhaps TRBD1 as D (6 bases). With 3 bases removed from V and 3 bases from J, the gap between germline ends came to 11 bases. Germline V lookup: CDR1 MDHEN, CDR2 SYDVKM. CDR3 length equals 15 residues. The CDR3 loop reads CASSFLPGDTGELFF. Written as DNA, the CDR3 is TGTGCCAGCAGTTTTCTCCCAGGGGACACCGGGGAGCTGTTTTTT.

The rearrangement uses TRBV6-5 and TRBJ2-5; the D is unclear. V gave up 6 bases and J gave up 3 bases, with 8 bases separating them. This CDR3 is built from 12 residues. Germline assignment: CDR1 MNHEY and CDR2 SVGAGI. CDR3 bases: TGTGCCAGCAGGTCCATTGAAGAGACCCAGTACTTC. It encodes CASRSIEETQYF.

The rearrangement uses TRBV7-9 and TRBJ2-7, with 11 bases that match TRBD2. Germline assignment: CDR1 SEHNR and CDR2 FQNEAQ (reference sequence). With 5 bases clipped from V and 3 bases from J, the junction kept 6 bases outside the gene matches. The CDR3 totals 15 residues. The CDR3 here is CASSHPSGRFYEQYF. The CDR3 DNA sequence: TGTGCCAGCAGCCATCCTAGCGGGAGGTTCTACGAGCAGTACTTC.